The entry that follows covers one TCR beta chain sequence. This entry belongs to a study of CD8 T cells in Susac syndrome. Sequencing targeted TCR beta in T cells from blood (CD8+ and CD4+). The multiple sclerosis controls consisted of treatment-naive patients with relapsing-remitting disease, either stable or active. CD8+ and CD4+ T cells were negatively isolated; TEMRA cells were FACS-enriched. The J segment lost 0 bases and the V segment lost 1 base, leaving 9 bases of the junction unmatched. Germline loops: CDR1 DFQATT, CDR2 SNEGSKA (reference sequence). The CDR3 has 16 residues. Random hexamers were used to reverse transcribe an amount of about 0.45 to 1 ug RNA. By means of immunoSEQ multiplex PCR, TCR beta CDR3 spanning 54 Vbeta and 13 Jbeta underwent amplification. TCRdb processed the immunoSEQ multiplex PCR reads anew with MiXCR; each CDR3 protein has one entry. The sample has 190,000 or so distinct CDR3 sequences, roughly 94% seen once.

The sample taken for sequencing was CD4+ T cells from PBMCs. The sequence derives from a human donor with multiple sclerosis. The chain links TRBV20-1 to TRBJ2-7; TRBD2 agrees at 7 bases. The CDR3 protein is CSARAIGGKGSYEQYF. The CDR3 bases are TGCAGTGCTAGAGCGATCGGGGGGAAAGGCTCCTACGAGCAGTACTTC.